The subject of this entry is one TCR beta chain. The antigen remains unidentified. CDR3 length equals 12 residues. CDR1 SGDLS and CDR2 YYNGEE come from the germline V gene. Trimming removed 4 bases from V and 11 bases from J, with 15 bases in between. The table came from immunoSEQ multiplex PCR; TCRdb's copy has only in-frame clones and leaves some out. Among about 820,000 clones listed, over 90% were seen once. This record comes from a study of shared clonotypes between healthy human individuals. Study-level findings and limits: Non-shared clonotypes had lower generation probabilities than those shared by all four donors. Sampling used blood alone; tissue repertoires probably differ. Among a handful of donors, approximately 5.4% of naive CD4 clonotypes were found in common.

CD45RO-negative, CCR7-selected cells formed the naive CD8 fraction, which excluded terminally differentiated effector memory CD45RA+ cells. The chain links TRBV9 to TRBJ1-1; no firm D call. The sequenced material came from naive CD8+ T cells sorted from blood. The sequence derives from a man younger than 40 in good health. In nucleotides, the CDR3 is TGTGCCAGCAGCCTGACGGACGTACCCGCTTTCTTT. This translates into CASSLTDVPAFF.